The 3 T cell receptor beta chains below come from one sample, sequenced in a study of glioma-infiltrating T cells. Amplification of TCR alpha and beta CDR3 regions from RNA used iRepertoire nested multiplex PCR. Using its own MiXCR run on the multiplex PCR reads, TCRdb lists one record per CDR3 protein. The sample carries 150,000 to 200,000 distinct CDR3 sequences, 32% recorded once. The sequencing sample was made of glioma tissue, nonneoplastic brain tissue, or PBMCs (not recorded which). The receptors here all came from a human donor with low-grade glioma or glioblastoma, undergoing nonglioma brain surgery, or in good health (not recorded which).

Details on this clonotype: With a much larger clone just one base away, this may be a read error. This chain uses TRBV12-3 or TRBV12-4 with TRBJ1-1; tentatively, D is TRBD1 (5 bases). The CDR3 spans 11 residues. CDR3 nucleotide sequence: TGTGCCAGCACTCAGGGAACTGAAGCTTCCTTT. The encoded protein is CASTQGTEASF.

There are many counts of this clonotype. This sequence joins TRBV29-1 and TRBJ2-7, with 7 positions matching TRBD1. Looked up from germline, CDR1 is SQVTM and CDR2 is ANQGSEA. V shed 1 base and J 3 bases; nucleotides not matched to a gene: 3. The CDR3 totals 13 residues. CDR3 nucleotides: TGCAGCGTTGAAGCCGGGACAGACTACGAGCAGTACTTC. Its translation is CSVEAGTDYEQYF.

At least ten counts were recorded for this clonotype. The chain recombines TRBV28 with TRBJ1-4; TRBD1 matches 8 bases. The CDR3 spans 15 residues. Germline assignment: CDR1 MDHEN and CDR2 SYDVKM. The V and J ends lost 5 bases and 14 bases, in that order; junction bases with no gene match: 16. In DNA form, the CDR3 reads TGTGCCAGCAGTCTAATGTCGGGACAGGAGGGGTGGCTGTTTTTT. It specifies CASSLMSGQEGWLFF. The full variable domain, rest sourced from reference TRBV28 and TRBJ1-4, is DVKVTQSSRYLVKRTGEKVFLECVQDMDHENMFWYRQDPGLGLRLIYFSYDVKMKEKGDIPEGYSVSREKKERFSLILESASTNQTSMYLCASSLMSGQEGWLFFGSGTQLSVL.